The 24 T cell receptor beta chains below all came from one sample that was sequenced in a study of T-cell memory formation after mild COVID-19 (dated by TCRdb to the early 2020s). The library was obtained by 5' RACE. Reads for this sample came from an Illumina NovaSeq 6000. TCRdb took the public reads, trimmed them with fastp at Q25, ran MiXCR for clone calling and kept in-frame beta chains. Each CDR3 protein appears once, grouped with its most common genes and DNA. The sample table holds about 340,000 distinct CDR3 sequences, of which 13% were seen once. Around a fifth of the sample rests with the top ten. The sample taken for sequencing was PBMCs or a T cell subset sorted from them (not recorded which). The receptors come from a young man who had mild COVID-19 (a few samples of this study predate the infection). The sample titles of this study are shuffled in the database, so cell type and time point are left out; the donor was told from shared clones.

This rearrangement joins TRBV5-6 to TRBJ2-7, with D tentatively TRBD2 (5 bases). This CDR3 contains 15 residues. V was clipped by 1 base and J by 5 bases, with 16 bases between them. The germline gives CDR1 SGHDT, CDR2 YYEEEE. In DNA form, the CDR3 reads TGTGCCAGCAGCTTGCTGCCTGACGGGATCCACGAGCAGTACGTC. Translating it yields CASSLLPDGIHEQYV.

The sample holds a few counts of this clonotype. The gene calls are TRBV4-2 and TRBJ1-5; D remains unclear. Between the trimmed V and J ends, which lost 1 base and 6 bases, there was a span of 10 bases. In germline, CDR1 is LGHNA, CDR2 YNFKEQ. This CDR3 is built from 14 residues. CDR3 sequence: CASSQVGKGQPQHF. The DNA for the CDR3 is TGTGCCAGCAGCCAAGTAGGGAAGGGTCAGCCCCAGCATTTT.

The chain employs TRBV5-1 and TRBJ2-7; TRBD1 is a possible D gene (5 bases). CDR3 size: 13 residues. CDR1 is SGHRS, CDR2 YFSETQ, per germline. The V and J ends lost 5 bases and 3 bases respectively, with 12 bases between them. The CDR3 loop is CASRSQGRYEQYF. CDR3 sequence (DNA): TGCGCCAGCAGGTCCCAGGGTCGCTACGAGCAGTACTTC.

This clonotype was seen more than once but under ten times. The chain links TRBV10-3 to TRBJ1-1, with D possibly being TRBD1 (6 bases). The CDR3 has 13 residues. CDR1 ENHRY and CDR2 SYGVKD come from the germline V gene. Trimming removed 10 bases from V and 1 base from J, with 13 bases in between. CDR3 bases: TGTGCCACCCGAGGGGGGGGGAACACTGAAGCTTTCTTT. It yields the protein CATRGGGNTEAFF.

This rearrangement joins TRBV21-1 to TRBJ2-2; TRBD1 is the table's D call and was not checked against the DNA. TRBV21-1 is marked as a pseudogene. The CDR3 loop spans 17 amino acids. CDR3: CASSKEGQGTDTGELFF. CDR3 DNA sequence: TGTGCCAGCAGCAAAGAAGGTCAGGGCACAGACACCGGGGAGCTGTTTTTT.

This clonotype was seen more than once but under ten times. V gene TRBV6-2 or TRBV6-3 combines with J gene TRBJ2-7; D is ambiguous. CDR1 is MNHEY, CDR2 SVGEGT, per germline. V was shortened by 6 bases and J by 0 bases, with 9 bases between the two germline ends. The CDR3 totals 13 residues. CDR3 in amino acids: CASRLGNSYEQYV. For the CDR3, the DNA is TGTGCCAGCAGGTTAGGTAACTCCTACGAGCAGTACGTC.

This clonotype was seen at least ten times. This rearrangement joins TRBV12-3 or TRBV12-4 to TRBJ2-1; 9 bases are a match to TRBD2. V dropped 3 bases and J dropped 1; count of bases not matched to a gene: 10. CDR3 length equals 18 residues. The CDR3: CASSLGLAGPTSYNEQFF. CDR3 nucleotides: TGTGCCAGCAGTTTGGGGCTAGCGGGGCCCACTTCCTACAATGAGCAGTTCTTC.

This clonotype was observed at least ten times. The chain has TRBV12-3 or TRBV12-4 and TRBJ1-2, with 10 bases matching TRBD1. The CDR3 consists of 13 residues. Unmatched junction bases numbered 2, after V lost 3 bases and J lost 7 bases. The CDR3 DNA reads TGTGCCAGCAGTTTGGGGACAGGGGCTGGCTACACCTTC. Its translation is CASSLGTGAGYTF.

This clonotype occurred many times. The chain has TRBV4-1 and TRBJ1-1; weak D call: TRBD1 (5 bases). V lost 3 bases and J 1 base, leaving 21 bases between the germline ends. This CDR3 contains 18 residues. Germline V gives CDR1 MGHRA, CDR2 YSYEKL. CDR3 in DNA: TGCGCCAGCAGCCAGGCAGGGTTGGGGAACCCACAGAACACTGAAGCTTTCTTT. It specifies CASSQAGLGNPQNTEAFF.

The genes are TRBV20-1 and TRBJ2-5; 15 bases are shared with TRBD2. Trimming removed 1 base from V and 4 bases from J; junction bases left unmatched: 1. The germline V gene encodes CDR1 DFQATT and CDR2 SNEGSKA (reference sequence). The CDR3 runs to 15 residues. This CDR3 reads CSARGGLAGGETQYF. The DNA for the CDR3 is TGCAGTGCTAGAGGGGGACTAGCGGGGGGAGAGACCCAGTACTTC.

The chain couples TRBV12-3 or TRBV12-4 to TRBJ1-5; tentatively, D is TRBD1 (5 bases). V lost 7 bases and J 3 bases, leaving 13 bases between the germline ends. The CDR3 has 14 amino acids. The CDR3 loop is CASTPEGYNQPQHF. The CDR3 DNA is TGTGCCAGCACCCCAGAGGGGTACAATCAGCCCCAGCATTTT.

V and J are TRBV7-3 and TRBJ1-1; 7 bases fit TRBD1. The CDR3 runs 15 residues. The V gene's germline CDR1 is SGHTA and CDR2 FQGTGA. J was trimmed by 0 bases and V by 4 bases; bases with no gene match: 5. CDR3 loop: CASSSTGTVNTEAFF. Here the CDR3 DNA reads TGTGCCAGCAGCTCTACCGGGACAGTGAACACTGAAGCTTTCTTT. Variable domain in full (rest from reference TRBV7-3 and TRBJ1-1): GAGVSQTPSNKVTEKGKYVELRCDPISGHTALYWYRQSLGQGPEFLIYFQGTGAADDSGLPNDRFFAVRPEGSVSTLKIQRTERGDSAVYLCASSSTGTVNTEAFFGQGTRLTVV.

The chain combines TRBV5-1 with TRBJ2-3, with no clear D. Germline V gives CDR1 SGHRS, CDR2 YFSETQ. The CDR3 loop spans 13 amino acids. Trimming cost V 4 bases and J 2 bases, with 8 bases left between them. CDR3 in DNA: TGCGCCAGCAGCGATTCGTTCACAGATACGCAGTATTTT. Residues: CASSDSFTDTQYF. The full variable domain, rest sourced from reference TRBV5-1 and TRBJ2-3, is KAGVTQTPRYLIKTRGQQVTLSCSPISGHRSVSWYQQTPGQGLQFLFEYFSETQRNKGNFPGRFSGRQFSNSRSEMNVSTLELGDSALYLCASSDSFTDTQYFGPGTRLTVL.

This clonotype appeared a few times. V and J are TRBV3-1 and TRBJ2-3; possibly TRBD2 for D (6 bases). Germline V gene lookup returns CDR1 LGHDT and CDR2 YNNKEL (reference sequence). This CDR3 contains 17 residues. V lost 0 bases, J lost 0 bases, and 13 bases lay in between. The CDR3 loop is CASSQERGSGSTDTQYF. The CDR3 bases are TGTGCCAGCAGCCAAGAAAGGGGCAGCGGGAGCACAGATACGCAGTATTTT.

The chain links TRBV6-6 to TRBJ1-1; D is unresolved. The V end was cut by 10 bases, the J end by 1 base, with 13 bases between. The CDR3 contains 13 residues. Germline loops: CDR1 MNHNY, CDR2 SVGAGI (reference sequence). The CDR3 loop is CATWRAGNTEAFF. CDR3 sequence (DNA): TGTGCCACCTGGCGTGCAGGGAACACTGAAGCTTTCTTT.

The V gene is TRBV2, the J gene TRBJ1-5; D not certain. Germline CDR1 SNHLY, CDR2 FYNNEI. The V end lost 7 bases, the J end lost 5 bases, and 6 bases lay between the germline ends. The CDR3 is made up of 11 amino acids. CDR3 coding DNA: TGTGCCAGCATTGTGCATCAGCCCCAGCATTTT. It yields the protein CASIVHQPQHF.

This clonotype was observed many times. The chain employs TRBV5-1 and TRBJ2-5, with D unclear. CDR3 length: 16 residues. The V end was cut by 1 base, the J end by 3 bases, with 16 bases between. CDR1 is SGHRS and CDR2 is YFSETQ in the germline V gene. This CDR3 is CASSLFFLGPKETQYF. CDR3 sequence (DNA): TGCGCCAGCAGCTTGTTTTTCCTTGGACCGAAAGAGACCCAGTACTTC.

This chain connects TRBV24-1 to TRBJ2-1, with D perhaps matching TRBD2 (7 bases). The CDR3 has 16 residues. CDR1 is KGHDR, CDR2 SFDVKD, per germline. V was clipped by 1 base and J by 6 bases, with 15 bases between them. The CDR3 nucleotides read TGTGCCACCAGTGATTTCGCGGGGGCTACACTCAATGAGCAGTTCTTC. Translating it yields CATSDFAGATLNEQFF.

V is TRBV7-2 and J is TRBJ1-5; 7 bases are a match to TRBD1. Losses at the gene ends were 2 bases for V and 5 bases for J; bases not matched to a gene: 6. The CDR3 consists of 15 residues. Germline V gene sequence: CDR1 SGHTA, CDR2 FQGNSA. This CDR3 reads CASSLSTGADQPQHF. CDR3 DNA: TGTGCCAGCAGCTTAAGTACAGGGGCGGATCAGCCCCAGCATTTT.

The chain recombines TRBV2 with TRBJ1-2; D possibly corresponds to TRBD1 (5 bases). V was cut by 4 bases and J by 4 bases, with 7 bases left in between. Germline V gene lookup returns CDR1 SNHLY and CDR2 FYNNEI. CDR3 length: 12 residues. CDR3 sequence reads: CASSGDLYGYTF. CDR3 DNA sequence: TGTGCCAGCAGTGGGGACCTCTATGGCTACACCTTC.

This chain connects TRBV10-3 to TRBJ1-2; D is undetermined. In germline, CDR1 is ENHRY, CDR2 SYGVKD. The CDR3 extends over 13 amino acids. V dropped 5 bases and J dropped 6 bases, with 13 bases sitting between them. The CDR3 reads CAISRLGPDGYTF. As DNA, the CDR3 is TGTGCCATCAGTCGATTAGGACCTGATGGCTACACCTTC.

The J gene is TRBJ1-1, the V gene TRBV6-5; D remains ambiguous. This CDR3 comprises 15 residues. Germline CDR1 is MNHEY and CDR2 is SVGAGI. V was clipped by 1 base and J by 1 base, with 10 bases between them. CDR3 DNA sequence: TGTGCCAGCAGTTACTTGGCCGGCTCGAACACTGAAGCTTTCTTT. This encodes CASSYLAGSNTEAFF.

J is TRBJ1-3 and V is TRBV6-5; TRBD1 is a possible D gene (5 bases). The CDR3 covers 15 residues. Trimming pared 7 bases from V and 0 bases from J, leaving 13 bases between. Germline CDR1 MNHEY, CDR2 SVGAGI. The CDR3 DNA reads TGTGCCAGCAAAACTCTCCAGGGCTCTGGAAACACCATATATTTT. It encodes CASKTLQGSGNTIYF.

This chain links TRBV28 with TRBJ2-7; 9 positions match TRBD1. Trimming at V came to 6 bases and at J to 2 bases, leaving 2 bases not matched to a gene. Per the germline V gene, CDR1 is MDHEN and CDR2 is SYDVKM. This CDR3 is 13 amino acids long. The CDR3 DNA sequence: TGTGCCAGCAGGACAGGGGGGGCCTACGAGCAGTACGTC. This sequence encodes CASRTGGAYEQYV.